The T cell receptor beta chain under discussion was sequenced for a study of control samples from healthy donors and cancer patients. Sequenced by immunoSEQ multiplex PCR; TCRdb stores in-frame clones only, minus some. The table records fewer than 200,000 clones, approximately 92% of them present only once. Germline CDR1 reads KGHDR; CDR2 reads SFDVKD. Trimming removed 3 bases from V and 8 bases from J; junction bases left unmatched: 5. The CDR3 runs to 13 residues. The chain couples TRBV24-1 to TRBJ1-2; 7 bases match TRBD1. The receptor was derived from a woman aged 55-70 years in good health. The sequenced sample was blood. The CDR3 sequence: CATSDGTVQGYTF. As DNA, the CDR3 is TGTGCCACCAGTGATGGGACAGTCCAGGGCTACACCTTC.